Listed here are 22 T cell receptor beta chains from one sample, sequenced in a study of T-cell memory formation after mild COVID-19. Using its own MiXCR run on the 5' RACE reads, TCRdb lists one record per CDR3 protein. The sample includes around 410,000 distinct CDR3 sequences, around a quarter of them seen just once. The sequenced sample consisted of PBMCs or a T cell subset sorted from them (not recorded which). The receptors come from an adult woman who had mild COVID-19 (a few samples of this study predate the infection). Cell type and time point are not known.

The chain recombines TRBV20-1 with TRBJ1-1; D may be TRBD1 (5 bases). Germline V gene lookup returns CDR1 DFQATT and CDR2 SNEGSKA (reference sequence). The length of the CDR3 is 14 residues. Trimming pared 5 bases from V and 0 bases from J, leaving 13 bases between. This chain's CDR3 is CSALSGTVNTEAFF. CDR3 DNA: TGCAGTGCTTTGAGCGGGACGGTGAACACTGAAGCTTTCTTT.

The chain joins TRBV12-3 or TRBV12-4 to TRBJ2-5; 8 nucleotides agree with TRBD2. CDR3 size: 14 residues. V lost 7 bases and J lost 7; bases outside the gene matches: 11. CDR3: CASNPGGDWGTQYF. Written as DNA, the CDR3 is TGTGCCAGCAATCCGGGGGGGGACTGGGGGACCCAGTACTTC.

V gene TRBV5-5 combines with J gene TRBJ2-7, with D hard to call. This CDR3 region has 14 residues. V dropped 0 bases and J dropped 3 bases, with 10 bases sitting between them. Looked up from germline, CDR1 is SGHKS and CDR2 is YYEKEE (reference sequence). CDR3 residues: CASSLDPGNYEQYF. CDR3 coding DNA: TGTGCCAGCAGCTTGGATCCTGGGAACTACGAGCAGTACTTC. Combining the CDR3 with reference TRBV5-5 and TRBJ2-7 gives the whole variable domain DAGVTQSPTHLIKTRGQQVTLRCSPISGHKSVSWYQQVLGQGPQFIFQYYEKEERGRGNFPDRFSARQFPNYSSELNVNALLLGDSALYLCASSLDPGNYEQYFGPGTRLTVT.

For the CDR3, the DNA is TGTGCCAGCAGTCGAGGGACTAGCGGGACCGGGGAGCTGTTTTTT. Translation: CASSRGTSGTGELFF. The rearrangement joins TRBV12-3 or TRBV12-4 to TRBJ2-2; 12 bases are shared with TRBD2. J lost 5 bases, V lost 5 bases, and 3 bases had no gene match. CDR3 length: 15 residues.

The gene calls are TRBV5-1 and TRBJ1-1; D may be TRBD1 (6 bases). V was trimmed by 0 bases and J by 1 base, leaving 10 bases between them. Germline V gives CDR1 SGHRS, CDR2 YFSETQ. This CDR3 has 15 amino acids. The CDR3 DNA reads as TGCGCCAGCAGCTTGGGACAGGCAGGGAACACTGAAGCTTTCTTT. Protein product: CASSLGQAGNTEAFF. The variable domain in full, with the rest retrieved from reference TRBV5-1 and TRBJ1-1, is KAGVTQTPRYLIKTRGQQVTLSCSPISGHRSVSWYQQTPGQGLQFLFEYFSETQRNKGNFPGRFSGRQFSNSRSEMNVSTLELGDSALYLCASSLGQAGNTEAFFGQGTRLTVV.

This rearrangement joins TRBV7-2 to TRBJ2-3; the D is unclear. CDR3 length: 15 residues. CDR1 SGHTA and CDR2 FQGNSA come from the germline V gene. Trimming pared 8 bases from V and 2 bases from J, leaving 17 bases between. The CDR3 sequence: CASLRPDLNTDTQYF. The DNA of the CDR3 is TGTGCCAGCCTGCGGCCGGACCTAAACACAGATACGCAGTATTTT. The full variable domain, its missing parts supplied by reference TRBV7-2 and TRBJ2-3, is GAGVSQSPSNKVTEKGKDVELRCDPISGHTALYWYRQSLGQGLEFLIYFQGNSAPDKSGLPSDRFSAERTGGSVSTLTIQRTQQEDSAVYLCASLRPDLNTDTQYFGPGTRLTVL.

This clonotype was counted only a few times. The chain is built from TRBV12-3 or TRBV12-4 and TRBJ2-7; TRBD2 matches at 7 bases. This CDR3 contains 15 residues. V lost 3 bases, J lost 4 bases, and 9 bases stayed unmatched. The CDR3 coding sequence is TGTGCCAGCAGTTTGGTACAGACTAGCTCGTACGAGCAGTACTTC. It codes for CASSLVQTSSYEQYF.

The chain links TRBV4-1 to TRBJ2-5; 10 bases agree with TRBD2. V was clipped by 6 bases and J by 8 bases; unmatched bases: 15. CDR1 and CDR2 (germline): MGHRA, YSYEKL. This CDR3 has 16 amino acids. CDR3 region: CASSPGLANPRGTQYF. The CDR3 region has the DNA TGCGCCAGCAGTCCGGGACTAGCGAACCCCAGAGGAACCCAGTACTTC.

The chain has TRBV5-6 and TRBJ2-7, with D perhaps TRBD1 or TRBD2 (5 bases each). The germline V gene has CDR1 SGHDT and CDR2 YYEEEE. The ends were cut back, 3 bases at V and 6 bases at J, with 16 bases in the middle. The CDR3 is 14 amino acids. CDR3 region: CASSSIGTSGEQYF. Here the CDR3 DNA reads TGTGCCAGCAGCTCAATTGGGACCTCGGGCGAGCAGTACTTC.

This clonotype has just a few counts. The chain links TRBV5-6 to TRBJ2-2, with no clear D. In germline, CDR1 is SGHDT, CDR2 YYEEEE. CDR3 size: 16 residues. The V gene lost 3 bases and the J gene lost 7 bases, with 19 bases spanning the gap. CDR3 coding DNA: TGTGCCAGCAGCTCGACTCGAAAAGGACCGAACGGGGAGCTGTTTTTT. As protein: CASSSTRKGPNGELFF.

This clonotype came up a few times. The chain recombines TRBV6-5 with TRBJ2-5; 9 bases fit TRBD2. CDR3 length: 17 residues. J was trimmed by 0 bases and V by 2 bases; bases with no gene match: 7. Looked up from germline, CDR1 is MNHEY and CDR2 is SVGAGI. CDR3 amino acids: CASSYLSTSGYQETQYF. As DNA, the CDR3 is TGTGCCAGCAGTTACCTCTCGACTAGCGGTTACCAAGAGACCCAGTACTTC.

The J gene is TRBJ1-6, the V gene TRBV27; D gene unclear. Per the germline V gene, CDR1 is MNHEY and CDR2 is SMNVEV (reference sequence). V shed 6 bases and J shed 8 bases, with 17 bases lying between them. This CDR3 has 15 amino acids. CDR3 amino acids: CASRRRTDQHSPLHF. The CDR3 coding sequence is TGTGCCAGCAGACGACGGACGGATCAACATTCACCCCTCCACTTT.

The J gene is TRBJ1-1, the V gene TRBV5-1; D ambiguous. The CDR3 runs to 15 residues. Trimming removed 3 bases at V and 0 bases at J, with 12 bases between. Looked up from germline, CDR1 is SGHRS and CDR2 is YFSETQ. The CDR3 bases are TGCGCCAGCAGCTACGATCGTCGAATGAACACTGAAGCTTTCTTT. Its protein is CASSYDRRMNTEAFF.

The gene calls are TRBV4-1 and TRBJ2-7; TRBD2 aligns across 8 bases. The CDR3 is 18 amino acids. The J segment lost 4 bases and the V segment lost 0 bases, leaving 14 bases of the junction unmatched. Germline V gene sequence: CDR1 MGHRA, CDR2 YSYEKL. For the CDR3, the DNA is TGCGCCAGCAGCCAAGAGACGTCGATGGTAGCGGGGAGATACGAGCAGTACTTC. Translating it yields CASSQETSMVAGRYEQYF.

This clonotype occurred a few times. The V and J genes are TRBV20-1 and TRBJ2-7; a weak D match, TRBD1 (6 bases). Trimming took off 6 bases at V and 6 bases at J, with 12 bases between the two ends. CDR1 and CDR2 from the germline V gene are DFQATT and SNEGSKA (reference sequence). The CDR3 sequence is 11 residues long. This chain's CDR3 is CSAVLGGEQYF. CDR3 DNA sequence: TGCAGTGCCGTCCTAGGGGGCGAGCAGTACTTC.

This chain uses TRBV30 with TRBJ2-7; the D gene could be TRBD1 or TRBD2 (5 bases each). The germline V gene encodes CDR1 GTSNPN and CDR2 SVGIG (reference sequence). This CDR3 is 12 amino acids long. The germline V and J ends were trimmed by 7 bases and 6 bases, with 16 bases remaining between them. The CDR3 DNA reads as TGTGCCTCCAGGGCTGGAGGTGCCGAGCAGTACTTC. It yields the protein CASRAGGAEQYF.

This clonotype occurred a few times. The V gene is TRBV27, the J gene TRBJ2-1; TRBD1 might be the D (6 bases). Germline V lookup: CDR1 MNHEY, CDR2 SMNVEV (reference sequence). Trimming shortened V by 8 bases and J by 7 bases, and 21 bases separated the two germline ends. This CDR3 region has 15 residues. As DNA, the CDR3 is TGTGCCAGCGGGATACAGGGAGCGCTTGGGAATGAGCAGTTCTTC. Translating it yields CASGIQGALGNEQFF.

This clonotype was seen just once. A junction boundary mismatches the germline segment, possibly from a read error. The chain combines TRBV30 with TRBJ2-5; 14 positions match TRBD2. Per the germline V gene, CDR1 is GTSNPN and CDR2 is SVGIG (reference sequence). This CDR3 region has 16 residues. DNA for the CDR3: TGTGCCTGTAGTGTACTGACTAGCGGGGGGGGAGAGACCCAGTACTTC. Translated: CACSVLTSGGGETQYF.

The genes are TRBV12-3 or TRBV12-4 and TRBJ2-7; 9 bases line up with TRBD2. This CDR3 spans 18 amino acids. Trimming at V came to 5 bases and at J to 3 bases, leaving 17 bases not matched to a gene. In nucleotides, the CDR3 is TGTGCCAGCAGTAGGGCTAGCGGGATGAAAAAGGGGTTCTACGAGCAGTACTTC. It specifies CASSRASGMKKGFYEQYF.

This clonotype was counted a few times. The chain is built from TRBV5-1 and TRBJ2-1; TRBD1 aligns across 7 bases. This CDR3 is 14 amino acids long. Germline loops: CDR1 SGHRS, CDR2 YFSETQ. The V segment lost 2 bases and the J segment 6 bases; nucleotides outside the gene matches: 5. CDR3 nucleotide sequence: TGCGCCAGCAGCTTTCTAGCAGGGGGCAATGAGCAGTTCTTC. This encodes CASSFLAGGNEQFF.

This chain uses TRBV7-9 with TRBJ2-7; 9 nucleotides match TRBD1. The CDR3 covers 15 residues. V shed 5 bases, J shed 5 bases, and the junction held 10 bases outside the gene matches. Germline CDR1 SEHNR, CDR2 FQNEAQ (reference sequence). The CDR3 DNA reads as TGTGCCAGCAGCCGCGGGACAGGGTCTGTCAACGAGCAGTACTTC. Its protein product is CASSRGTGSVNEQYF.

J is TRBJ2-1 and V is TRBV7-9; 10 bases fit TRBD1. Germline CDR1 reads SEHNR; CDR2 reads FQNEAQ (reference sequence). V lost 1 base to trimming and J lost 9 bases; unmatched junction nucleotides: 3. The CDR3 has 14 residues. CDR3 in DNA: TGTGCCAGCAGCTTAGTGGGACAGGGGCTTGAGCAGTTCTTC. Translated: CASSLVGQGLEQFF. Based on the CDR3 plus reference TRBV7-9 and TRBJ2-1, the full variable domain is DTGVSQNPRHKITKRGQNVTFRCDPISEHNRLYWYRQTLGQGPEFLTYFQNEAQLEKSRLLSDRFSAERPKGSFSTLEIQRTEQGDSAMYLCASSLVGQGLEQFFGPGTRLTVL.